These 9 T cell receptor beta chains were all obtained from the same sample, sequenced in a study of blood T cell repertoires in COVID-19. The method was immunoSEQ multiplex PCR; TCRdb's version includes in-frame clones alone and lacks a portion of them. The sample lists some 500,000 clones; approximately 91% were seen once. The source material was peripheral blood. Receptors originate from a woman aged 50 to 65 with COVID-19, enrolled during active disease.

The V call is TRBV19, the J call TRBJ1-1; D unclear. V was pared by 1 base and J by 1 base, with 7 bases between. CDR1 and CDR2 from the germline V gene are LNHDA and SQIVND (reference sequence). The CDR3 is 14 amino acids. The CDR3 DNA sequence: TGTGCCAGTAGTATAGGGCATACGAACACTGAAGCTTTCTTT. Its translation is CASSIGHTNTEAFF.

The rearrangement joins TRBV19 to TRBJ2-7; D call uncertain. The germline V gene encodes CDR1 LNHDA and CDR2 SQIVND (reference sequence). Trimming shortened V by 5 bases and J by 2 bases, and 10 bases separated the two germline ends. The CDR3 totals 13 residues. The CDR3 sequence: CASSFTPTYEQYF. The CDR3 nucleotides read TGTGCCAGTAGTTTCACACCAACCTACGAGCAGTACTTC. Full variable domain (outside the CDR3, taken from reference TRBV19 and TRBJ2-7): DGGITQSPKYLFRKEGQNVTLSCEQNLNHDAMYWYRQDPGQGLRLIYYSQIVNDFQKGDIAEGYSVSREKKESFPLTVTSAQKNPTAFYLCASSFTPTYEQYFGPGTRLTVT.

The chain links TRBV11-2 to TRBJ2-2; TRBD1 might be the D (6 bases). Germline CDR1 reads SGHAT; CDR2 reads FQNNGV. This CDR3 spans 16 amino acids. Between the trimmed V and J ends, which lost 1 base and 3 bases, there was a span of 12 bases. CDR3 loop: CASSLGWGRDTGELFF. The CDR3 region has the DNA TGTGCCAGCAGCTTAGGCTGGGGGCGGGACACCGGGGAGCTGTTTTTT.

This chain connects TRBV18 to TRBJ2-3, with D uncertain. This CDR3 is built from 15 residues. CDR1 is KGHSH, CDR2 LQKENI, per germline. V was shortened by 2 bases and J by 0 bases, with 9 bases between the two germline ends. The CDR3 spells CASSPTVVSTDTQYF. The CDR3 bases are TGTGCCAGCTCACCAACGGTAGTGAGCACAGATACGCAGTATTTT.

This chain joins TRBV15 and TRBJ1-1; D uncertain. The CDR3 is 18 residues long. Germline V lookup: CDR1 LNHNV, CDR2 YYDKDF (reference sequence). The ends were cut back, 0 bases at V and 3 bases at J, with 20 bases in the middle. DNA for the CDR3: TGTGCCACCAGCAGAGATTTTCCCCCCCTGAAGGAGGACACTGAAGCTTTCTTT. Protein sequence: CATSRDFPPLKEDTEAFF.

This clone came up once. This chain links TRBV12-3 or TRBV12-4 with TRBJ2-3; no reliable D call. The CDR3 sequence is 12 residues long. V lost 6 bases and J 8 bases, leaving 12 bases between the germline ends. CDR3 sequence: CASSLPSGTQYF. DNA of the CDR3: TGTGCCAGCAGCCTACCATCGGGTACGCAGTATTTT.

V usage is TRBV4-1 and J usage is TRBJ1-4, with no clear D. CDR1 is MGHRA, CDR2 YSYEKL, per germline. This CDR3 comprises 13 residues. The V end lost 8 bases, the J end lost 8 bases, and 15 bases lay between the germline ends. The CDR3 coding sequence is TGCGCCAGCGGGCTGAGCTTAAGCGAAAAACTGTTTTTT. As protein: CASGLSLSEKLFF.

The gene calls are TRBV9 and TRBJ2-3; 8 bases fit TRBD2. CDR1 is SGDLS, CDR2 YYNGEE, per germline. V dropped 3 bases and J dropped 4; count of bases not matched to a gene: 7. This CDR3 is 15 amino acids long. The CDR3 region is CASSDTGRGADTQYF. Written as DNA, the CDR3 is TGTGCCAGCAGCGACACTGGGCGGGGGGCAGATACGCAGTATTTT. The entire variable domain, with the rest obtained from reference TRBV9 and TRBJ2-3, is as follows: DSGVTQTPKHLITATGQRVTLRCSPRSGDLSVYWYQQSLDQGLQFLIQYYNGEERAKGNILERFSAQQFPDLHSELNLSSLELGDSALYFCASSDTGRGADTQYFGPGTRLTVL.

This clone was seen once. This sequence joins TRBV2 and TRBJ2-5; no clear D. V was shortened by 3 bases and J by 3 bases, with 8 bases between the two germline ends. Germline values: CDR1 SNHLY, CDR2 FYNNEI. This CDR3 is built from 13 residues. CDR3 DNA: TGTGCCAGCAGTGACGGTTTCAAAGAGACCCAGTACTTC. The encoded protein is CASSDGFKETQYF.